Here is one TCR beta chain with its context. Antigen specificity is unknown. The PCR was carried out with 60 Vbeta primers and 13 Jbeta primers. Only in-frame clones appear in the TCRdb table, and some are missing; sequencing was by immunoSEQ multiplex PCR. Found here are tens of thousands of clones, roughly 79% of them singletons; the top ten hold more than 1.3%. The sample comes from a study of cytomegalovirus exposure and HLA in healthy donors. Trimming at V came to 2 bases and at J to 2 bases, leaving 6 bases not matched to a gene. Per the germline V gene, CDR1 is SGHRS and CDR2 is YFSETQ. This CDR3 is 15 amino acids long. General study findings and limits: The classifier was said to identify cytomegalovirus status with high specificity and sensitivity. Prior analysis indicated that the majority of TCR beta V segments exhibited productivity approximately 87% or approximately 30% of the time. The only immune exposure information that was available was CMV serostatus. With DRB1 most and HLA-C fewest, TCR association rates differed between HLA loci in a later analysis.

Specimen: PBMCs. This sequence originates from a male donor in good health and CMV-seronegative. V gene TRBV5-1 combines with J gene TRBJ2-7; TRBD2 agrees at 8 bases. The CDR3 reads CASSFLAGNTYEQYF. Written as DNA, the CDR3 is TGCGCCAGCAGCTTCCTAGCGGGCAACACCTACGAGCAGTACTTC.